This T cell receptor (beta chain) was recovered during a study of blood T cells in healthy people across ages. Whole-study results and caveats: CMV status of donors was not determined, possibly confounding expanded clonotype changes.

Each sample had at least 6 million PBMCs isolated. Per sample, no less than 5 micrograms of total RNA were extracted. With respect to this clonotype: Its antigen is unidentified.

The CDR3 has 15 residues. Trimming pared 0 bases from V and 7 bases from J, leaving 13 bases between. CDR1 KGHSH and CDR2 LQKENI come from the germline V gene. Primers used in a second PCR of roughly 6 to 11 cycles were a sample-barcoded 5' primer and a J-beta primer mix. Every cDNA molecule bore a tag from a template-switch adaptor containing 12 random nucleotides. TCRdb called the 5' RACE reads again in MiXCR, with one record for every CDR3 protein. The sample holds 1.5 million to 2 million distinct CDR3 sequences; roughly two fifths are singletons and the top ten take around 23%. Material: blood. The chain joins TRBV18 to TRBJ2-4; D may correspond to TRBD1 or TRBD2 (6 bases each). This sequence was found in a human donor in good health. The DNA for the CDR3 is TGTGCCAGCTCACCACCGTCCACAGGGAGGAACATTCAGTACTTC. This gives the protein CASSPPSTGRNIQYF.